Given below is one T cell receptor beta chain in context. This entry comes from a study of blood T cells in healthy people across ages. The germline V and J ends were trimmed by 2 bases and 8 bases, with 14 bases remaining between them. This CDR3 is built from 14 residues. CDR1 and CDR2 (germline): LGHDT, YNNKEL (reference sequence). The second PCR ran about 6 to 12 cycles with a sample-barcoded 5' primer and J-beta primers. TCRdb reprocessed the 5' RACE reads with MiXCR, giving one entry per CDR3 protein. The top ten hold 3% of the sample, which has 700,000 to 900,000 distinct CDR3 sequences, about a quarter seen once. This sample was shared with a second study, whose subject was T cells of mothers and their children. From that paper: Slightly, though not significantly, more overlap was seen in related than in unrelated mother-child pairs.

V is TRBV3-1 and J is TRBJ2-3; possible D gene TRBD2, 5 bases. The origin of this receptor is a boy under 18 in good health. The sample was blood. The CDR3 nucleotides are TGTGCCAGCAGCCAAAGGCCCCTCGGAGGTACGCAGTATTTT. Amino acids: CASSQRPLGGTQYF.